The 2 T cell receptor beta chains below were found in one sample sequenced in a study of T-cell memory formation after mild COVID-19. TCRdb ran MiXCR on the 5' RACE reads and lists one entry per CDR3 protein. The table lists roughly 340,000 distinct CDR3 sequences, about 20% of them singletons. What was sequenced was PBMCs or a T cell subset sorted from them (not recorded which). The receptors originated from a man younger than 30 who had mild COVID-19 (a few samples of this study predate the infection). Cell type and time point are not known.

The DNA of the CDR3 is TGTGCCAGCAGCTCAACCGACGGACCTAACTATGGCTACACCTTC. Translation: CASSSTDGPNYGYTF. The rearrangement joins TRBV7-9 to TRBJ1-2; no definite D call. This CDR3 comprises 15 residues. Deletions cut 4 bases from V and 0 bases from J, with 12 bases between. Germline-derived CDR1 and CDR2 are SEHNR and FQNEAQ (reference sequence).

This chain uses TRBV7-6 with TRBJ2-5; D is uncertain. V dropped 1 base and J dropped 1 base, with 7 bases sitting between them. The CDR3 is 14 amino acids. From germline, CDR1 is SGHVS and CDR2 FNYEAQ. CDR3 nucleotide sequence: TGTGCCAGCAGCTTAGTTAAAGGCCAAGAGACCCAGTACTTC. Protein: CASSLVKGQETQYF.